This record looks at one T cell receptor beta chain sequence and its context. This clonotype was seen ten or more times. Its specific antigen is unknown. The sample holds no much larger clone one base away, and base qualities are not on file. Including the terminal cysteine and phenylalanine, the CDR3 comprises 12 residues. The only DNA kept is the CDR3, 36 bases in frame from the first base. Trimming leaves V shorter by 6 bases and J shorter by 7 bases, with the junction holding 5 bases beyond the gene matches. The sample is drawn from a study of T cell repertoires in cytomegalovirus infection (dated by TCRdb to about 2019). Study-wide context: Donor HLA type was relevant to the analysis, as public TCR beta signatures indicated carriage of CMV infection together with the matching HLA type.

The run used an Illumina HiSeq 1500. TCRdb's own reprocessing of the public reads used fastp at Q25 and MiXCR and kept productive beta chains. CDR3 protein duplicates are merged, each entry listing the most common genes and DNA. Here the sample has 200,000 to 300,000 distinct CDR3 sequences; roughly 13% occur a single time. About 10% of the sample belongs to the ten largest clones. Study-wide conclusions, independent of this receptor: Carriers of CMV infection plus the relevant HLA type were discriminated by the cumulative frequency of public TCR beta family members in the study cohort and in an independent roughly 340-donor cohort. In the ex vivo response, HLA-C-restricted CMV-specific TCR beta clonotypes were dominant, and in two of eight donors the single most frequent clonotype came from this HLA-C-restricted group.

The chain joins TRBV12-3 or TRBV12-4 to TRBJ1-1, and TRBD1 matches 7 of the central bases. The sample was PBMCs. This clonotype was sampled from a human donor in good health (CMV status not recorded). Some clones in this sample may be carry-over from other donors' samples. This receptor has the CDR3 CASSYDRDEAFF. The DNA sequence is as follows: TGTGCCAGCAGCTACGACAGGGATGAAGCTTTCTTT.